The 23 T cell receptor beta chains given below trace back to one sample, sequenced in a study of identical twins. TCRdb re-derived calls from the 5' RACE reads in MiXCR, one entry per CDR3 protein. Of 650,000 to 750,000 distinct CDR3 sequences in the sample, 21% were seen once. The data also belong to a second study, concerning T cells expressing NK-cell markers.

The sequencing input was PBMCs. These TCRs come from a woman under 30 in good health.

CDR3 residues: CASSLWTSGGTDTQYF. For the CDR3, the DNA is TGCGCCAGCAGCTTGTGGACTAGCGGGGGGACAGATACGCAGTATTTT. V usage is TRBV5-1 and J usage is TRBJ2-3, with 14 bases identical to TRBD2. Germline-derived CDR1 and CDR2 are SGHRS and YFSETQ. The CDR3 has 16 amino acids. The J segment lost 3 bases and the V segment lost 1 base, leaving 1 base of the junction unmatched.

V gene TRBV6-1 combines with J gene TRBJ2-2, with 10 bases lining up with TRBD2. V lost 6 bases and J lost 1; bases outside the gene matches: 11. The germline V gene encodes CDR1 MNHNS and CDR2 SASEGT. The CDR3 runs to 18 residues. CDR3 nucleotide sequence: TGTGCCAGCAGACCCGCTCCTGTAGCGGGAGGGAACACCGGGGAGCTGTTTTTT. Protein: CASRPAPVAGGNTGELFF.

This clonotype was seen more than once but under ten times. The chain links TRBV20-1 to TRBJ1-4, with a weak D call TRBD1 (5 bases). The germline CDR1 and CDR2 sequences are DFQATT and SNEGSKA (reference sequence). Trimming stripped 6 bases from V and 7 bases from J, with 18 bases between. The CDR3 contains 14 residues. For the CDR3, the DNA is TGCAGTGCCTACTCTGACAGAATTGGTGAAAAACTGTTTTTT. It encodes CSAYSDRIGEKLFF.

The chain employs TRBV7-9 and TRBJ2-1; no definite D call. The germline V gene has CDR1 SEHNR and CDR2 FQNEAQ (reference sequence). Trimming shortened V by 5 bases and J by 9 bases, and 8 bases separated the two germline ends. The CDR3 extends over 11 amino acids. In DNA, the CDR3 is TGTGCCAGCAGCAGGGCTGTTGAGCAGTTCTTC. It translates to CASSRAVEQFF. Using reference TRBV7-9 and TRBJ2-1 for the parts outside the CDR3, the full variable domain is DTGVSQNPRHKITKRGQNVTFRCDPISEHNRLYWYRQTLGQGPEFLTYFQNEAQLEKSRLLSDRFSAERPKGSFSTLEIQRTEQGDSAMYLCASSRAVEQFFGPGTRLTVL.

This chain joins TRBV11-2 and TRBJ2-1; D is unclear. Trimming shortened V by 8 bases and J by 7 bases, and 18 bases separated the two germline ends. This CDR3 contains 14 residues. Germline values: CDR1 SGHAT, CDR2 FQNNGV. CDR3: CASLSAYSGNEQFF. DNA for the CDR3: TGTGCCAGCCTCTCCGCCTATTCCGGTAATGAGCAGTTCTTC.

In this sample, this clonotype turned up a few times. The rearrangement links TRBV3-1 to TRBJ1-1; D unclear. V was trimmed by 1 base and J by 3 bases, leaving 3 bases between them. Germline-derived CDR1 and CDR2 are LGHDT and YNNKEL (reference sequence). The CDR3 consists of 12 residues. CDR3 DNA sequence: TGTGCCAGCAGCCAAGTCCACACTGAAGCTTTCTTT. Encoded protein: CASSQVHTEAFF.

This clonotype was observed a few times. The chain joins TRBV7-2 to TRBJ2-7, with 8 bases lining up with TRBD1. Trimming removed 5 bases from V and 2 bases from J; junction bases left unmatched: 8. CDR1 and CDR2 (germline): SGHTA, FQGNSA. The CDR3 has 15 amino acids. The CDR3 loop is CASSVLRGPAYEQYF. The CDR3 DNA sequence: TGTGCCAGCAGCGTCCTCAGGGGGCCGGCCTACGAGCAGTACTTC. Combining the CDR3 with reference TRBV7-2 and TRBJ2-7 gives the whole variable domain GAGVSQSPSNKVTEKGKDVELRCDPISGHTALYWYRQSLGQGLEFLIYFQGNSAPDKSGLPSDRFSAERTGGSVSTLTIQRTQQEDSAVYLCASSVLRGPAYEQYFGPGTRLTVT.

This clonotype was seen repeatedly, ten times or more. The chain joins TRBV5-1 to TRBJ1-2, with D perhaps matching TRBD1 (5 bases). CDR1 and CDR2 from the germline V gene are SGHRS and YFSETQ. The CDR3 is 13 amino acids. Deletions cut 0 bases from V and 8 bases from J, with 11 bases between. The CDR3 loop is CASSLAGRGGYTF. The CDR3 DNA follows: TGCGCCAGCAGCTTGGCGGGGCGAGGAGGCTACACCTTC.

This clonotype was observed a single time. This rearrangement joins TRBV12-3 or TRBV12-4 to TRBJ1-1, with D perhaps TRBD1 (5 bases). This CDR3 is built from 15 residues. V lost 5 bases and J 11 bases, leaving 24 bases between the germline ends. The CDR3 DNA is TGTGCCAGCAGTCTTTCTTGGGGGGGATCTTCAGTGGCTTTCTTT. It translates to CASSLSWGGSSVAFF.

The chain combines TRBV4-1 with TRBJ2-6; D gene unclear. V was shortened by 4 bases and J by 0 bases, with 13 bases between the two germline ends. The CDR3 consists of 17 residues. CDR1 is MGHRA and CDR2 is YSYEKL in the germline V gene. CDR3 residues: CASSPASWSSGANVLTF. Written as DNA, the CDR3 is TGCGCCAGCAGCCCCGCCTCATGGTCCTCTGGGGCCAACGTCCTGACTTTC.

A few counts support this clonotype. The J gene is TRBJ2-1, the V gene TRBV20-1; 7 positions agree with TRBD1. V shed 6 bases, J shed 6 bases, and the junction held 8 bases outside the gene matches. The CDR3 spans 13 residues. From germline, CDR1 is DFQATT and CDR2 SNEGSKA (reference sequence). The CDR3 nucleotides are TGCAGTGCGCCGACAGGGTCGGGCAATGAGCAGTTCTTC. Translation gives CSAPTGSGNEQFF.

Only a few counts were recorded for this clonotype. The chain is built from TRBV7-6 and TRBJ2-4; 8 bases match TRBD1. The CDR3 runs to 15 residues. The germline V gene encodes CDR1 SGHVS and CDR2 FNYEAQ. The V gene end was trimmed by 5 bases and the J gene end by 5 bases; junction bases not matched to a gene: 8. The DNA for the CDR3 is TGTGCCAGCAGCCACTGGACAGGGATGGAAAACATTCAGTACTTC. It translates to CASSHWTGMENIQYF.

V is TRBV12-3 or TRBV12-4 and J is TRBJ1-1; D not certain. The CDR3 runs to 13 residues. V lost 5 bases, J lost 5 bases, and 12 bases lay in between. The CDR3 region is CASSPQYGTEAFF. DNA for the CDR3: TGTGCCAGCAGTCCTCAATACGGAACTGAAGCTTTCTTT.

CDR3 amino acids: CSAPLVLSDTQYF. The CDR3 DNA reads TGCAGTGCTCCTCTTGTTTTGTCAGATACGCAGTATTTT. The V call is TRBV20-1, the J call TRBJ2-3; D is ambiguous. The CDR3 runs 13 residues. From germline, CDR1 is DFQATT and CDR2 SNEGSKA (reference sequence). V lost 5 bases and J lost 4, with 13 bases in between.

This clonotype has just a few counts. The gene calls are TRBV9 and TRBJ1-2, with D maybe TRBD1 (5 bases). Germline V CDR1 and CDR2: SGDLS, YYNGEE. Trimming took 6 bases from V and 5 from J, leaving 14 bases between them. This CDR3 has 13 amino acids. The DNA for the CDR3 is TGTGCCAGCACCGTGGGGGGAACTTATGGCTACACCTTC. This codes for CASTVGGTYGYTF.

This clonotype was detected a few times. The chain couples TRBV7-3 to TRBJ2-3, with 8 positions matching TRBD2. V lost 1 base to trimming and J lost 2 bases; unmatched junction nucleotides: 8. Germline assignment: CDR1 SGHTA and CDR2 FQGTGA. The length of the CDR3 is 17 residues. CDR3 loop: CASSLSRQRGSTDTQYF. The CDR3 bases are TGTGCCAGCAGCTTAAGTCGGCAGCGGGGGTCCACAGATACGCAGTATTTT. Full variable domain (outside the CDR3, taken from reference TRBV7-3 and TRBJ2-3): GAGVSQTPSNKVTEKGKYVELRCDPISGHTALYWYRQSLGQGPEFLIYFQGTGAADDSGLPNDRFFAVRPEGSVSTLKIQRTERGDSAVYLCASSLSRQRGSTDTQYFGPGTRLTVL.

The chain links TRBV11-2 to TRBJ2-1; 11 positions agree with TRBD2. The CDR3 has 17 residues. Trimming removed 5 bases from V and 4 bases from J; junction bases left unmatched: 10. Germline CDR1 SGHAT, CDR2 FQNNGV. As DNA, the CDR3 is TGTGCCAGCAGCCACTCTGGACTAGCGGGCAGATACAATGAGCAGTTCTTC. Protein: CASSHSGLAGRYNEQFF.

This clonotype was seen repeatedly, ten times or more. The chain carries TRBV10-3 and TRBJ1-6; D unclear. Germline V gene lookup returns CDR1 ENHRY and CDR2 SYGVKD. CDR3 length: 12 amino acids. V lost 10 bases, J lost 7 bases, and 11 bases lay in between. The DNA of the CDR3 is TGTGCCACCCAGGTTCCGAATTCACCCCTCCACTTT. Translating it yields CATQVPNSPLHF.

The sample holds a few counts of this clonotype. This chain connects TRBV24-1 to TRBJ2-5; D uncertain. The CDR3 length is 13 residues. Germline V gene sequence: CDR1 KGHDR, CDR2 SFDVKD. Trimming pared 3 bases from V and 0 bases from J, leaving 4 bases between. For the CDR3, the DNA is TGTGCCACCAGTGATGCTTACCAAGAGACCCAGTACTTC. The encoded protein is CATSDAYQETQYF.

This clonotype was observed at least ten times. The chain joins TRBV20-1 to TRBJ2-7; D is undetermined. Looked up from germline, CDR1 is DFQATT and CDR2 is SNEGSKA (reference sequence). V dropped 6 bases and J dropped 2 bases, with 11 bases sitting between them. The CDR3 has 12 residues. The CDR3 nucleotides read TGCAGTGCCCACAAGGACGCCTACGAGCAGTACTTC. This translates into CSAHKDAYEQYF.

A few counts support this clonotype. This rearrangement joins TRBV18 to TRBJ2-7, with 9 bases identical to TRBD1. Germline values: CDR1 KGHSH, CDR2 LQKENI. There are 13 residues in the CDR3. Unmatched junction bases numbered 7, after V lost 6 bases and J lost 7 bases. CDR3 sequence (DNA): TGTGCCAGCTCCCTCGGGACAGGGCAAGAGCAGTACTTC. This gives the protein CASSLGTGQEQYF.

Ten or more counts support this clonotype. The chain's CDR3 is CASSPTSGSSYEQYF. The CDR3 nucleotides read TGTGCCAGCAGCCCAACTAGCGGGAGCTCCTACGAGCAGTACTTC. This chain connects TRBV12-3 or TRBV12-4 to TRBJ2-7; TRBD2 matches 11 bases. The CDR3 spans 15 residues. V lost 6 bases and J lost 0; bases outside the gene matches: 4.

V usage is TRBV11-2 and J usage is TRBJ2-7, with 8 positions matching TRBD1. The CDR3 is 17 amino acids. The ends lost 0 bases at V and 0 bases at J; junction bases unmatched: 7. From germline, CDR1 is SGHAT and CDR2 FQNNGV. CDR3 amino acids: CASSLDWDRYPSYEQYF. CDR3 sequence (DNA): TGTGCCAGCAGCTTAGATTGGGACAGGTACCCCTCCTACGAGCAGTACTTC. The full variable domain, completed using reference TRBV11-2 and TRBJ2-7, is EAGVAQSPRYKIIEKRQSVAFWCNPISGHATLYWYQQILGQGPKLLIQFQNNGVVDDSQLPKDRFSAERLKGVDSTLKIQPAKLEDSAVYLCASSLDWDRYPSYEQYFGPGTRLTVT.